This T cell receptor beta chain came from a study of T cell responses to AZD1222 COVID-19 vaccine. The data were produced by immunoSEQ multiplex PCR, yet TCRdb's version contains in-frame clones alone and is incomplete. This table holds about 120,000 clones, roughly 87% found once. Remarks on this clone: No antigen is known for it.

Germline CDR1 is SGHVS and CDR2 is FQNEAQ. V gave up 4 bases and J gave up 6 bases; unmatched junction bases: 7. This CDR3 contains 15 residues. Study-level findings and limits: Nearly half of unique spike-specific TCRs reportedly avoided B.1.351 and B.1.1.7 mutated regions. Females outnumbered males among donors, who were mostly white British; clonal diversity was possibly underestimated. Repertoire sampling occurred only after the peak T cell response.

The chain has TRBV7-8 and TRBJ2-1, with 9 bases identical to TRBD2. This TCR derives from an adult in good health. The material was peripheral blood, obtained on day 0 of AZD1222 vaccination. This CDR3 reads CASSYSGTSSNEQFF. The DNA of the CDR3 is TGTGCCAGCAGCTACTCCGGGACTAGCTCCAATGAGCAGTTCTTC.